One and the same sample provided the 21 T cell receptor beta chains below, sequenced in a study of PD-L1 blockade in urothelial cancer. Here immunoSEQ multiplex PCR was the method, and the copy in TCRdb shows in-frame clones only, minus some. In the table there are under 90,000 clones, more than 85% of which are singletons. This specimen was PBMCs, taken around atezolizumab (anti-PD-L1) treatment. The receptors derive from a man in his 60s with urothelial cancer.

The V gene is TRBV28, the J gene TRBJ1-1; TRBD1 matches at 9 bases. CDR1 and CDR2 (germline): MDHEN, SYDVKM. V gave up 6 bases and J gave up 4 bases; unmatched junction bases: 21. This CDR3 is built from 19 residues. The CDR3 region is CASRSRPDRGYGMVTEAFF. The CDR3 DNA sequence: TGTGCCAGCAGATCAAGACCCGACAGGGGGTATGGAATGGTCACTGAAGCTTTCTTT.

The rearrangement uses TRBV18 and TRBJ2-5; D is ambiguous. CDR3 length equals 13 residues. Looked up from germline, CDR1 is KGHSH and CDR2 is LQKENI. Trimming pared 5 bases from V and 3 bases from J, leaving 10 bases between. The CDR3 loop reads CASSITREETQYF. The CDR3 DNA sequence: TGTGCCAGCTCAATTACACGGGAAGAGACCCAGTACTTC.

The CDR3 nucleotides are TGCGCCAGCAGCTATGAACAGGGGGCTATATACAATGAGCAGTTCTTC. As protein: CASSYEQGAIYNEQFF. The rearrangement links TRBV5-1 to TRBJ2-1; TRBD1 matches at 9 bases. V was pared by 3 bases and J by 4 bases, with 8 bases of the junction left unmatched. Germline V lookup: CDR1 SGHRS, CDR2 YFSETQ. CDR3 length: 16 residues.

This clone has a single count. The CDR3 DNA reads as TGTGCCAGTATAGGGGGGGTGAACACCGGGGAGCTGTTTTTT. It is translated as CASIGGVNTGELFF. The chain links TRBV19 to TRBJ2-2; TRBD2 might be the D (7 bases). The CDR3 loop spans 14 amino acids. CDR1 and CDR2 (germline): LNHDA, SQIVND (reference sequence). V lost 7 bases, J lost 1 base, and 10 bases lay in between.

Only a few counts were recorded for this clone. The V call is TRBV30, the J call TRBJ2-7; the D is unclear. This CDR3 contains 12 residues. The V gene lost 3 bases and the J gene lost 6 bases, with 12 bases spanning the gap. Germline CDR1 reads GTSNPN; CDR2 reads SVGIG (reference sequence). The CDR3 nucleotides are TGTGCCTGGAGACGAACTTCGCTCGAGCAGTACTTC. Its translation: CAWRRTSLEQYF. The whole variable domain, remainder taken from reference TRBV30 and TRBJ2-7, is SQTIHQWPATLVQPVGSPLSLECTVEGTSNPNLYWYRQAAGRGLQLLFYSVGIGQISSEVPQNLSASRPQDRQFILSSKKLLLSDSGFYLCAWRRTSLEQYFGPGTRLTVT.

CDR3 protein: CASSLTGQKETQYF. For the CDR3, the DNA is TGTGCCAGCAGCTTAACCGGACAGAAAGAGACCCAGTACTTC. V is TRBV7-2 and J is TRBJ2-5; TRBD1 is a possible D gene (6 bases). The CDR3 extends over 14 amino acids. Germline V gene lookup returns CDR1 SGHTA and CDR2 FQGNSA. Between the trimmed V and J ends, which lost 2 bases and 3 bases, there was a span of 10 bases.

This chain uses TRBV19 with TRBJ2-1; D perhaps matches TRBD2 (6 bases). CDR1 is LNHDA, CDR2 SQIVND, per germline (reference sequence). Trimming took 1 base from V and 6 from J, leaving 13 bases between them. The CDR3 length is 15 residues. The CDR3 reads CASSIGPGAPNEQFF. In nucleotides, the CDR3 is TGTGCCAGTAGTATAGGCCCGGGAGCCCCCAATGAGCAGTTCTTC.

This clone was counted once. The genes are TRBV18 and TRBJ2-7, with D uncertain. With 6 bases removed from V and 5 bases from J, the gap between germline ends came to 14 bases. Germline CDR1 is KGHSH and CDR2 is LQKENI. The CDR3 covers 13 residues. CDR3 nucleotide sequence: TGTGCCAGCTCGCGGAACGCAATTGACGAGCAGTACTTC. Translation: CASSRNAIDEQYF.

The chain has TRBV11-2 and TRBJ2-3; 9 positions match TRBD2. Germline CDR1 reads SGHAT; CDR2 reads FQNNGV. Trimming removed 3 bases from V and 3 bases from J; junction bases left unmatched: 7. This CDR3 has 16 residues. DNA for the CDR3: TGTGCCAGCAGCTTCCCACTAGCGGGCCTGACAGATACGCAGTATTTT. Encoded protein: CASSFPLAGLTDTQYF. The full variable domain, its missing parts supplied by reference TRBV11-2 and TRBJ2-3, is EAGVAQSPRYKIIEKRQSVAFWCNPISGHATLYWYQQILGQGPKLLIQFQNNGVVDDSQLPKDRFSAERLKGVDSTLKIQPAKLEDSAVYLCASSFPLAGLTDTQYFGPGTRLTVL.

The rearrangement joins TRBV5-1 to TRBJ2-5, with TRBD2 identical over 7 bases. There are 14 residues in the CDR3. The germline gives CDR1 SGHRS, CDR2 YFSETQ. Trimming at V came to 4 bases and at J to 2 bases, leaving 5 bases not matched to a gene. CDR3: CASSPLADQETQYF. The CDR3 DNA reads TGCGCCAGCAGCCCTCTAGCGGATCAAGAGACCCAGTACTTC. Based on the CDR3 plus reference TRBV5-1 and TRBJ2-5, the full variable domain is KAGVTQTPRYLIKTRGQQVTLSCSPISGHRSVSWYQQTPGQGLQFLFEYFSETQRNKGNFPGRFSGRQFSNSRSEMNVSTLELGDSALYLCASSPLADQETQYFGPGTRLLVL.

The chain joins TRBV5-4 to TRBJ1-2; TRBD1 matches at 7 bases. The CDR3 sequence is 15 residues long. Looked up from germline, CDR1 is SGHNT and CDR2 is YYREEE (reference sequence). The junction had 2 bases not matched to a gene; V was cut back by 0 bases and J by 0 bases. The CDR3 loop reads CASSLAGQPNYGYTF. CDR3 nucleotides: TGTGCCAGCAGCTTGGCGGGACAGCCTAACTATGGCTACACCTTC. The variable domain in full, completed from reference TRBV5-4 and TRBJ1-2, reads ETGVTQSPTHLIKTRGQQVTLRCSSQSGHNTVSWYQQALGQGPQFIFQYYREEENGRGNFPPRFSGLQFPNYSSELNVNALELDDSALYLCASSLAGQPNYGYTFGSGTRLTVV.

Notes on this clone: The sample carries other DNA sequences with the same CDR3. V and J are TRBV7-2 and TRBJ2-3; perhaps TRBD2 as D (5 bases). CDR1 is SGHTA, CDR2 FQGNSA, per germline. This CDR3 spans 15 amino acids. V was cut by 5 bases and J by 0 bases, with 12 bases left in between. For the CDR3, the DNA is TGTGCCAGCAGCCGAGACTACAGTAGCACAGATACGCAGTATTTT. Translation gives CASSRDYSSTDTQYF.

This clone was observed a single time. The V and J genes are TRBV4-3 and TRBJ2-7; possible D gene TRBD1, 6 bases. Germline CDR1 is LGHNA and CDR2 is YSLEER. The CDR3 runs to 15 residues. V was shortened by 0 bases and J by 4 bases, with 13 bases between the two germline ends. In nucleotides, the CDR3 is TGCGCCAGCAGCCAAGATCCCACAGGGATTTACGAGCAGTACTTC. Protein product: CASSQDPTGIYEQYF.

This sequence joins TRBV27 and TRBJ1-5; 7 bases agree with TRBD1. CDR1 MNHEY and CDR2 SMNVEV come from the germline V gene (reference sequence). The CDR3 is 15 amino acids. The V segment lost 3 bases and the J segment 5 bases; nucleotides outside the gene matches: 7. The CDR3 bases are TGTGCCAGCAGTTTGAAGGGGGCTCAGGATCAGCCCCAGCATTTT. Its protein is CASSLKGAQDQPQHF.

The rearrangement links TRBV4-2 to TRBJ2-7; D gene uncertain. CDR1 and CDR2 (germline): LGHNA, YNFKEQ. The CDR3 is 14 amino acids. Trimming stripped 0 bases from V and 3 bases from J, with 9 bases between. CDR3 sequence (DNA): TGTGCCAGCAGCCAAGACCGGGTGGACTACGAGCAGTACTTC. It translates to CASSQDRVDYEQYF.

CDR3 nucleotides: TGTGCCAGTAAGGGACAGGGACAAGAGACCCAGTACTTC. This encodes CASKGQGQETQYF. The V gene is TRBV19, the J gene TRBJ2-5, with 9 bases identical to TRBD1. Unmatched junction bases numbered 2, after V lost 7 bases and J lost 2 bases. CDR3 length: 13 residues. Germline V lookup: CDR1 LNHDA, CDR2 SQIVND (reference sequence).

The CDR3 is CAWSVVGLLKRKGNEQFF. The DNA of the CDR3 is TGTGCCTGGAGTGTGGTTGGACTACTAAAAAGAAAGGGCAATGAGCAGTTCTTC. The chain employs TRBV30 and TRBJ2-1; D possibly corresponds to TRBD2 (6 bases). Germline V gene sequence: CDR1 GTSNPN, CDR2 SVGIG (reference sequence). The length of the CDR3 is 18 residues. Between the trimmed V and J ends, which lost 0 bases and 6 bases, there was a span of 24 bases.

V and J are TRBV27 and TRBJ2-1, with TRBD2 as a possible D gene (6 bases). Germline V gene lookup returns CDR1 MNHEY and CDR2 SMNVEV (reference sequence). There are 15 residues in the CDR3. The V end was cut by 2 bases, the J end by 7 bases, with 15 bases between. The CDR3 sequence is CASSLAAEGRNEQFF. The CDR3 nucleotides are TGTGCCAGCAGTTTAGCGGCGGAGGGGCGGAATGAGCAGTTCTTC.

CDR3 residues: CASRTSGRTDTQYF. The CDR3, as DNA: TGCGCCAGCCGGACTAGCGGTAGGACAGATACGCAGTATTTT. V gene TRBV10-2 combines with J gene TRBJ2-3; 10 bases fit TRBD2. V trimming: 8 bases; J trimming: 3 bases; junction bases outside the gene matches: 5. The length of the CDR3 is 14 residues. Looked up from germline, CDR1 is WSHSY and CDR2 is SAAADI.

This clone turned up a few times. The genes are TRBV25-1 and TRBJ1-3; possible D gene TRBD1, 6 bases. Germline CDR1 reads MGHDK; CDR2 reads SYGVNS. The CDR3 is 15 amino acids. Trimming removed 1 base at V and 4 bases at J, with 11 bases between. The CDR3 bases are TGTGCCAGCAGTGAATTAGGGGGATCAGGAAACACCATATATTTT. This gives the protein CASSELGGSGNTIYF.

The genes are TRBV18 and TRBJ2-1, with 7 nucleotides matching TRBD1. Germline CDR1 reads KGHSH; CDR2 reads LQKENI. Trimming took 0 bases from V and 1 from J; bases not matched to a gene: 0. This CDR3 region has 15 residues. The CDR3 DNA reads as TGTGCCAGCTCACCACCGGGACAGTCCTACAATGAGCAGTTCTTC. It is translated as CASSPPGQSYNEQFF.